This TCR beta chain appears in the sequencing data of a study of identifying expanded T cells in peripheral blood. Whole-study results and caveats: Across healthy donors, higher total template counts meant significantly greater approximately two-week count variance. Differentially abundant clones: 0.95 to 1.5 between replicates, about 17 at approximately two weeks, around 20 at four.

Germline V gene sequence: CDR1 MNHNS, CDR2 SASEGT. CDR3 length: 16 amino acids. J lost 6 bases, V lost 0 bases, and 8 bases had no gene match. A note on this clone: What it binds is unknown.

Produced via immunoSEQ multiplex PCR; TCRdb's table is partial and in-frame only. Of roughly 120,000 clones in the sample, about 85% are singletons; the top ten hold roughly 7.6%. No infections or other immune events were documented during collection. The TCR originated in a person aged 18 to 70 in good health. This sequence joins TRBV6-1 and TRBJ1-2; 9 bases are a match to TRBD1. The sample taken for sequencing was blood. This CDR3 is CASSEALRDRAHGYTF. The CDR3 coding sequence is TGTGCCAGCAGTGAAGCGCTTCGGGACAGGGCTCATGGCTACACCTTC.